Sequencing of this TCR beta chain was carried out in a study of PD-1 blockade in classical Hodgkin lymphoma. Study-wide context: Patients got intravenous nivolumab 3 mg/kg every 2 weeks. Study-level findings and limits: Significantly greater TCR diversity emerged by C4D1 in CD4+ cells but not CD8+ cells.

Time point reported: cycle 4 day 1 (C4D1), after more than 5 weeks of nivolumab. With no exception, relapse followed autologous stem cell transplantation in all patients, and brentuximab vedotin exposure varied. Complete response, partial response or progressive disease were the best responses. Note on this clone: The antigen is unknown.

V lost 6 bases and J 5 bases, leaving 19 bases between the germline ends. This CDR3 region has 14 residues. CDR1 is SQVTM and CDR2 is ANQGSEA in the germline V gene. Only in-frame clones appear in the TCRdb table, and some are missing; sequencing was by immunoSEQ multiplex PCR. Of roughly 30,000 clones in the sample, about four fifths are singletons; the top ten hold about a sixth. The sample in question was peripheral blood mononuclear cells (PBMCs), obtained before the fourth cycle of nivolumab. The receptor was derived from a human donor with classical Hodgkin lymphoma. V and J are TRBV29-1 and TRBJ2-5; D gene unclear. Here the CDR3 reads CSVKPKKEFETQYF. The CDR3 DNA reads TGCAGCGTGAAGCCGAAGAAGGAGTTCGAGACCCAGTACTTC. Full variable domain (missing parts from reference TRBV29-1 and TRBJ2-5): SAVISQKPSRDICQRGTSLTIQCQVDSQVTMMFWYRQQPGQSLTLIATANQGSEATYESGFVIDKFPISRPNLTFSTLTVSNMSPEDSSIYLCSVKPKKEFETQYFGPGTRLLVL.